Below, 25 T cell receptor beta chains from the same sample are listed, as sequenced in a study of T cell changes during pregnancy in multiple sclerosis. The repertoire was sequenced with immunoSEQ multiplex PCR; TCRdb's copy has only in-frame clones and lacks some. The repertoire consists of over 40,000 clones, with about 90% occurring once and the leading ten covering around 0.25%. Sequencing used CD4+ T cells from peripheral blood mononuclear cells, obtained in the second trimester of pregnancy. The receptors were gathered from a female donor with multiple sclerosis, enrolled in a pregnancy study.

The V and J genes are TRBV5-1 and TRBJ2-1; TRBD2 matches 13 bases. The CDR3 spans 17 residues. Germline V gene lookup returns CDR1 SGHRS and CDR2 YFSETQ. The V segment lost 4 bases and the J segment 4 bases; nucleotides outside the gene matches: 8. The CDR3 region has the DNA TGCGCCAGCAGCCCTCGGACTAGCGGGGGCCCATACAATGAGCAGTTCTTC. Amino acid sequence: CASSPRTSGGPYNEQFF.

The chain combines TRBV25-1 with TRBJ2-5, with D possibly TRBD2 on 5 matching bases. Trimming cost V 2 bases and J 5 bases, with 21 bases left between them. In germline, CDR1 is MGHDK, CDR2 SYGVNS. The CDR3 sequence is 17 residues long. The CDR3, as DNA: TGTGCCAGCAGTGAAATGTCCGCACTGGGGAGTGGCGAGACCCAGTACTTC. Encoded protein: CASSEMSALGSGETQYF. The whole variable domain, remainder taken from reference TRBV25-1 and TRBJ2-5, is EADIYQTPRYLVIGTGKKITLECSQTMGHDKMYWYQQDPGMELHLIHYSYGVNSTEKGDLSSESTVSRIRTEHFPLTLESARPSHTSQYLCASSEMSALGSGETQYFGPGTRLLVL.

This chain connects TRBV28 to TRBJ2-5, with TRBD2 matching 11 bases. In germline, CDR1 is MDHEN, CDR2 SYDVKM. The CDR3 extends over 15 amino acids. Germline trimming cut 8 bases from V and 1 base from J; bases unmatched to any gene: 6. CDR3 DNA: TGTGCCAGCGGGTTAGCGGGGGGGCTCCAAGAGACCCAGTACTTC. Translating it yields CASGLAGGLQETQYF.

The chain carries TRBV6-1 and TRBJ1-1, with D perhaps matching TRBD1 (5 bases). CDR1 is MNHNS and CDR2 is SASEGT in the germline V gene. This CDR3 region has 13 residues. Trimming shortened V by 7 bases and J by 1 base, and 10 bases separated the two germline ends. The CDR3 region has the DNA TGTGCCAGCACGACGCAGGGGAACACTGAAGCTTTCTTT. Its protein is CASTTQGNTEAFF.

The chain uses TRBV10-3 and TRBJ2-7; 10 nucleotides align to TRBD1. Trimming cost V 11 bases and J 1 base; bases outside gene matches: 8. The CDR3 has 14 amino acids. Germline V gives CDR1 ENHRY, CDR2 SYGVKD. CDR3 residues: CASTGGAGSYEQYF. CDR3 sequence (DNA): TGTGCCTCGACAGGGGGCGCGGGTTCCTACGAGCAGTACTTC.

The gene calls are TRBV29-1 and TRBJ1-2; 9 bases are shared with TRBD1. CDR1 SQVTM and CDR2 ANQGSEA come from the germline V gene. Losses at the gene ends were 6 bases for V and 5 bases for J; bases not matched to a gene: 19. The CDR3 has 17 amino acids. The CDR3 sequence is CSVTNYSSDRGRYGYTF. DNA for the CDR3: TGCAGCGTGACCAACTATTCTTCGGACAGGGGTAGATATGGCTACACCTTC.

V and J are TRBV6-5 and TRBJ2-3; 13 bases fit TRBD2. V shed 6 bases and J 4 bases; nucleotides not matched to a gene: 1. Germline V gene data show CDR1 as MNHEY and CDR2 as SVGAGI. This CDR3 has 14 residues. The DNA for the CDR3 is TGTGCCAGCAGAACTAGCGGGGGGGCAGATACGCAGTATTTT. It encodes CASRTSGGADTQYF.

This clone was detected once. This rearrangement joins TRBV9 to TRBJ1-4, with TRBD1 matching over 8 bases. The CDR3 is made up of 17 amino acids. The V gene's germline CDR1 is SGDLS and CDR2 YYNGEE. V was pared by 3 bases and J by 7 bases, with 14 bases of the junction left unmatched. CDR3 sequence (DNA): TGTGCCAGCAGCGCCGGACAGGGAAACGTTTTTGGTGAAAAACTGTTTTTT. The encoded protein is CASSAGQGNVFGEKLFF.

The chain employs TRBV9 and TRBJ1-1, with D perhaps matching TRBD1 (6 bases). The length of the CDR3 is 15 residues. Germline V gene sequence: CDR1 SGDLS, CDR2 YYNGEE. With 0 bases removed from V and 1 base from J, the gap between germline ends came to 10 bases. The CDR3 region is CASSVGGQPNTEAFF. For the CDR3, the DNA is TGTGCCAGCAGCGTAGGAGGACAGCCGAACACTGAAGCTTTCTTT.

This chain connects TRBV6-5 to TRBJ2-7; TRBD1 matches at 9 bases. CDR1 is MNHEY, CDR2 SVGAGI, per germline. The CDR3 spans 15 residues. The ends lost 6 bases at V and 2 bases at J; junction bases unmatched: 8. CDR3 in DNA: TGTGCCAGCAGAAGCCCCGGGACAGGGCCCTACGAGCAGTACTTC. This gives the protein CASRSPGTGPYEQYF.

This clone has just one count. This sequence joins TRBV19 and TRBJ1-3, with unresolved D. V was pared by 3 bases and J by 0 bases, with 15 bases between. The CDR3 extends over 17 amino acids. CDR1 LNHDA and CDR2 SQIVND come from the germline V gene (reference sequence). The CDR3 loop reads CASSMLEGARSGNTIYF. The DNA for the CDR3 is TGTGCCAGTAGTATGTTGGAGGGAGCCCGCTCTGGAAACACCATATATTTT.

This chain links TRBV5-1 with TRBJ1-2; D might be TRBD1 (5 bases). Trimming cost V 2 bases and J 4 bases, with 18 bases left between them. The length of the CDR3 is 16 residues. Germline V gene lookup returns CDR1 SGHRS and CDR2 YFSETQ. The CDR3: CASSLTGTMGFYGYTF. In DNA form, the CDR3 reads TGCGCCAGCAGCTTAACCGGGACTATGGGGTTCTATGGCTACACCTTC. The full variable domain, its missing parts supplied by reference TRBV5-1 and TRBJ1-2, is KAGVTQTPRYLIKTRGQQVTLSCSPISGHRSVSWYQQTPGQGLQFLFEYFSETQRNKGNFPGRFSGRQFSNSRSEMNVSTLELGDSALYLCASSLTGTMGFYGYTFGSGTRLTVV.

The chain recombines TRBV2 with TRBJ1-3; maybe TRBD1 (6 bases). Trimming shortened V by 5 bases and J by 2 bases, and 10 bases separated the two germline ends. The CDR3 has 14 residues. CDR1 is SNHLY and CDR2 is FYNNEI in the germline V gene. CDR3 nucleotides: TGTGCCAGCAGTTATGACAGGACTGGAAACACCATATATTTT. Translated, it gives CASSYDRTGNTIYF.

The rearrangement uses TRBV6-5 and TRBJ2-6; D is uncertain. The CDR3 totals 16 residues. Germline CDR1 MNHEY, CDR2 SVGAGI. V dropped 3 bases and J dropped 0 bases, with 9 bases sitting between them. CDR3 sequence reads: CASSYHYLSGANVLTF. The CDR3 DNA reads TGTGCCAGCAGTTATCACTATCTCTCTGGGGCCAACGTCCTGACTTTC.

This clone was seen once. The V gene is TRBV9, the J gene TRBJ2-1, with 9 positions matching TRBD1. The junction had 8 bases not matched to a gene; V was cut back by 4 bases and J by 6 bases. Germline lookup yields CDR1 SGDLS and CDR2 YYNGEE. The CDR3 extends over 15 amino acids. Here the CDR3 reads CASSPFGQGFNEQFF. The CDR3 DNA is TGTGCCAGCAGCCCCTTTGGACAGGGGTTCAATGAGCAGTTCTTC.

The V gene is TRBV27, the J gene TRBJ1-6; D might be TRBD1 (5 bases). CDR1 and CDR2 from the germline V gene are MNHEY and SMNVEV (reference sequence). The V gene lost 0 bases and the J gene lost 7 bases, with 10 bases spanning the gap. This CDR3 comprises 15 residues. CDR3 protein: CASSLSTGTNSPLHF. In nucleotides, the CDR3 is TGTGCCAGCAGTTTATCAACAGGAACGAATTCACCCCTCCACTTT.

The chain combines TRBV10-3 with TRBJ2-2; 10 bases align to TRBD2. J gave up 0 bases and V 4 bases, and 2 bases lay outside the gene matches. This CDR3 spans 16 amino acids. From germline, CDR1 is ENHRY and CDR2 SYGVKD. CDR3 amino acids: CAISALAGANTGELFF. Here the CDR3 DNA reads TGTGCCATCAGTGCTCTAGCGGGGGCGAACACCGGGGAGCTGTTTTTT.

The chain is built from TRBV19 and TRBJ1-1, with D possibly TRBD1 on 6 matching bases. This CDR3 has 15 amino acids. Germline CDR1 and CDR2: LNHDA and SQIVND (reference sequence). Trimming removed 4 bases from V and 5 bases from J, with 17 bases in between. This chain's CDR3 is CASSTGGGAGTEAFF. The CDR3 bases are TGTGCCAGTAGTACGGGAGGGGGGGCCGGGACTGAAGCTTTCTTT.

The V call is TRBV5-1, the J call TRBJ2-2; tentative D call: TRBD1 (6 bases). This CDR3 has 16 residues. Germline V gene data show CDR1 as SGHRS and CDR2 as YFSETQ. Trimming shortened V by 0 bases and J by 1 base, and 10 bases separated the two germline ends. CDR3: CASSLVGRGNTGELFF. CDR3 DNA sequence: TGCGCCAGCAGCTTGGTGGGCAGGGGGAACACCGGGGAGCTGTTTTTT.

V usage is TRBV6-6 and J usage is TRBJ1-2, with TRBD1 matching 8 bases. This CDR3 spans 15 amino acids. Germline values: CDR1 MNHNY, CDR2 SVGAGI (reference sequence). J was trimmed by 6 bases and V by 5 bases; bases with no gene match: 11. CDR3 protein: CASSPHTDRGNGYTF. CDR3 DNA sequence: TGTGCCAGCAGTCCCCATACCGACAGGGGAAATGGCTACACCTTC.

The J gene is TRBJ1-2, the V gene TRBV27; TRBD1 is a possible D gene (6 bases). The germline CDR1 and CDR2 sequences are MNHEY and SMNVEV (reference sequence). The CDR3 runs 15 residues. The V end lost 5 bases, the J end lost 4 bases, and 17 bases lay between the germline ends. CDR3 region: CASSTRTAQGYGYTF. The CDR3 DNA reads as TGTGCCAGCAGTACCCGGACAGCCCAGGGCTATGGCTACACCTTC.

The J gene is TRBJ1-1, the V gene TRBV16; D is unclear. Germline assignment: CDR1 KGHSY and CDR2 FQNENV. Trimming pared 4 bases from V and 1 base from J, leaving 16 bases between. The CDR3 consists of 16 residues. The CDR3 is CASSLPGWQKNTEAFF. The CDR3 coding sequence is TGTGCCAGCAGCCTCCCGGGATGGCAGAAGAACACTGAAGCTTTCTTT.

The V call is TRBV29-1, the J call TRBJ1-1; 10 nucleotides line up with TRBD1. Germline loops: CDR1 SQVTM, CDR2 ANQGSEA. This CDR3 has 13 residues. V shed 6 bases and J 11 bases; nucleotides not matched to a gene: 12. The CDR3 sequence: CSVGTGALLEAFF. DNA of the CDR3: TGCAGCGTGGGGACAGGGGCTTTACTCGAGGCTTTCTTT.

CDR3 protein: CASSLSPQPGEKLFF. CDR3 DNA: TGTGCCAGCAGCCTCAGTCCTCAACCGGGGGAAAAACTGTTTTTT. V and J are TRBV13 and TRBJ1-4; D ambiguous. V lost 5 bases to trimming and J lost 8 bases, with 18 bases between them. Germline-derived CDR1 and CDR2 are PRHDT and FYEKMQ (reference sequence). This CDR3 has 15 amino acids.

This clone has more than one count but fewer than ten. In nucleotides, the CDR3 is TGTGCCAGCAGCTTGGACGGGGGGGGCACAGATACGCAGTATTTT. The encoded protein is CASSLDGGGTDTQYF. This rearrangement joins TRBV5-4 to TRBJ2-3; 8 bases are a match to TRBD2. Germline V gene data show CDR1 as SGHNT and CDR2 as YYREEE (reference sequence). Trimming took 0 bases from V and 1 from J; bases not matched to a gene: 1. The CDR3 extends over 15 amino acids.